This TCR beta chain was captured in a study of Graves' ophthalmopathy and Graves' hyperthyroidism (dated by TCRdb to about 2018). Context from the whole study: A patient counted as having stable hyperthyroidism if there was no progression to ophthalmopathy within 18 months of follow-up. TCR beta repertoire signatures were used to distinguish Graves' ophthalmopathy from Graves' hyperthyroidism and to predict progression to ophthalmopathy. In total, 135 blood samples were TCR-sequenced: 43 ophthalmopathy, around 75 hyperthyroidism and some 17 hyperthyroidism-to-ophthalmopathy patients. To explore V-J signatures that separate ophthalmopathy from hyperthyroidism, a discovery set of about 96 patients was enrolled, consisting of 40 to 45 with ophthalmopathy and 57 with stable hyperthyroidism. An independent validation cohort was composed of fewer than 20 hyperthyroidism patients and approximately 15 patients who later progressed from hyperthyroidism to ophthalmopathy. In about six hyperthyroidism patients, T-cell repertoires of thyroid tissue and blood were compared. Following sampling, methimazole starting at 30 mg daily was administered to hyperthyroidism patients, and high-dose intravenous methylprednisolone was administered to ophthalmopathy patients.

General conclusions and limits of the study: Sample size was not predetermined statistically, and investigators were not blinded to group allocation. Ophthalmopathy was separated from stable hyperthyroidism by the 13-signature model with 85% to 90% sensitivity and just under 84% specificity in cross-validation and with 80%/75% in the test set. In validation, the model predicted ophthalmopathy progression with over 60% sensitivity and 72.22% specificity; some 13 predicted patients were CT-confirmed with GO in a median of roughly 6.8 months. Most expanded thyroid clonotypes with a frequency above 0.001 also appeared in blood, which suggests that blood repertoires may reflect the immune response in the thyroid.

Patients with hyperthyroidism were aged 18 to 65 years, had been newly diagnosed, and had a disease duration of less than 2 months. Anyone with other autoimmune diseases, uncontrolled infections, pregnancy or lactation was excluded from the study. Clinical symptoms, serum thyroxine, TRAb, thyroid ultrasound and orbital computed tomography were used for diagnosis. Trizol reagent was used to extract the total RNA, and its quality was then checked on an Agilent 2100 Bioanalyzer. Note on this clonotype: Its specific antigen is unknown. Base qualities are missing; no much larger clone stands one base away.

CDR1 and CDR2 (DFQATT, SNEGSKA) derive from the germline V gene (reference sequence). A distance of 19 bases separates the germline ends of V and J, which lose 0 bases and 10 bases respectively. Including the terminal cysteine and phenylalanine, the CDR3 comprises 15 residues. Here the CDR3 DNA is all that survives: 45 bases in frame from base 1. For repertoire sequencing, the TCR beta CDR3 regions were amplified from RNA transcripts. The first round of RT-PCR was done with HTBI primers and the Qiagen OneStep RT-PCR kit, and was followed by a second round of multiplex PCR, then size selection and purification. Sequencing of the libraries was carried out on an Illumina HiSeq2000 in paired-end mode with 100 bp reads. In the authors' own workflow: Reads were processed with SOAPnuke, discarding reads with adapters, uncalled bases, mean Phred below 15, or no exact constant-primer or identifier match. COPE v1.2.5 was used to merge high-quality paired reads. Each unique nucleotide sequence was treated as a clonotype, and MiTCR v1.1 was used to align the clonotypes to the IMGT TRB V, D and J references. The analysis was limited to V-J combinations with a frequency above 0.0001, which together covered 99.2% of repertoires. For each V-J combination, a TCR clonal expansion and chaos score was defined as F50 clonal expansion divided by the chaos observed in the TCRdist matrix. Welch's t-statistics and random forest were used to narrow the features down to around 12 V-J combinations, which were then fed into a naive Bayes classifier. The Morisita-Horn index was used to measure how similar the thyroid and blood repertoires were. The public reads were reanalyzed by TCRdb: fastp trimming at Q25, MiXCR alignment, in-frame beta chains only. Rows are combined by CDR3 protein, so each entry shows the most common genes and DNA. V and J calls and clone size were set by TCRdb, not the authors. The table for this sample lists over a million distinct CDR3 sequences; about two fifths of them were counted only once. The ten largest clones add up to around 10% of the sample.

The sequenced sample was peripheral blood or thyroid tissue (not recorded which). The sequence derives from an adult man with Graves' hyperthyroidism. This chain is built from TRBV20-1 and TRBJ1-5; TRBD1 is a possible D gene, resting on 5 matching bases. The CDR3 amino acid sequence is: CSARDRGRFQSPQHF. DNA sequence: TGCAGTGCTAGAGATAGGGGTCGCTTCCAAAGTCCCCAGCATTTT.